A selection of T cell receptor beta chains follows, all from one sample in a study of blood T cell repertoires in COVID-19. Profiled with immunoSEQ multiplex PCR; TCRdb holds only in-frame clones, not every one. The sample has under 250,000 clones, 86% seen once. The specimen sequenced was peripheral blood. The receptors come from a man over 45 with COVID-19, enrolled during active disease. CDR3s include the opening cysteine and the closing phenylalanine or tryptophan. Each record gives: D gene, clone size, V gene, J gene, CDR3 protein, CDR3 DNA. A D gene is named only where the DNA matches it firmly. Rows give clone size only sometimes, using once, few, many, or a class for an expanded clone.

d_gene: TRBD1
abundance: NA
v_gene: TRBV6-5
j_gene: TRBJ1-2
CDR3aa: CASKRQGNGYTF
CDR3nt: TGTGCCAGCAAACGACAGGGAAACGGCTACACCTTC

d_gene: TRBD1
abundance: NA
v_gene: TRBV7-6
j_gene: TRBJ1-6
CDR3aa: CASSTGQGGNSPLHF
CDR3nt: TGTGCCAGCAGCACCGGACAGGGTGGTAATTCACCCCTCCACTTT

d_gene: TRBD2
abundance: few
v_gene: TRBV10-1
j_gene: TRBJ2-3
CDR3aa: CASSESTASGRQDTQYF
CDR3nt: TGCGCCAGCAGTGAGTCGACTGCTAGCGGACGACAAGATACGCAGTATTTT

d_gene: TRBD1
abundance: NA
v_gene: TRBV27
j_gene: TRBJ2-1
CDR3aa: CASSLGQGRNEQFF
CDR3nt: TGTGCCAGCAGTTTGGGACAGGGGAGGAATGAGCAGTTCTTC

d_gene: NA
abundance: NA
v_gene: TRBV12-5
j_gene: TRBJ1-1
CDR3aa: CASGQSNTEAFF
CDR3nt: TGTGCTAGTGGTCAATCAAACACTGAAGCTTTCTTT

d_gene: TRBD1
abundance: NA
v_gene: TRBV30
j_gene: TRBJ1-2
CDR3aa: CAWRSGGIYGYTF
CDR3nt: TGTGCCTGGAGATCAGGGGGGATATATGGCTACACCTTC

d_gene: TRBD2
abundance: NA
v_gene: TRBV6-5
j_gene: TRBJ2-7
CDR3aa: CASSLRLAGTSYEQYF
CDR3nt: TGTGCCAGCAGTTTGAGACTAGCGGGCACATCCTACGAGCAGTACTTC

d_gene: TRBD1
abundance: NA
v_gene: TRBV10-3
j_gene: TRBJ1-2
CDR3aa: CAISEPPGQGMVYGYTF
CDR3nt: TGTGCCATCAGTGAGCCTCCGGGACAGGGAATGGTCTATGGCTACACCTTC

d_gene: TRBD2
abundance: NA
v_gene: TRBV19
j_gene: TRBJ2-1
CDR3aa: CASRTGGNEQFF
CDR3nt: TGTGCCAGTCGTACGGGGGGGAATGAGCAGTTCTTC

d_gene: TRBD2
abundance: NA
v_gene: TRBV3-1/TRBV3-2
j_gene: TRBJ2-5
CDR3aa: CASSQAPLAIETQYF
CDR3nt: TGTGCCAGCAGCCAAGCTCCACTAGCGATAGAGACCCAGTACTTC

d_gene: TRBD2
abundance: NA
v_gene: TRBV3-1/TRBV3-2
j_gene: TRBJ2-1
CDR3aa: CASSSKVSLAGVFEQFF
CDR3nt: TGTGCCAGCAGCTCCAAGGTCAGTCTAGCGGGGGTGTTTGAGCAGTTCTTC

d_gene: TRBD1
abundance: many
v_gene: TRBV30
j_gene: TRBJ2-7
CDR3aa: CAWSASRGYEQYF
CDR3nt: TGTGCCTGGAGTGCCTCCAGGGGGTACGAGCAGTACTTC

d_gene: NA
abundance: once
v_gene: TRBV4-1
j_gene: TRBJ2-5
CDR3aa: CASSQDSAGIGPQYF
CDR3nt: TGCGCCAGCAGCCAAGATTCGGCGGGCATAGGGCCCCAGTACTTC

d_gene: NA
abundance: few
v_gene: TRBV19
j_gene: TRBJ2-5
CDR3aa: CASSMEGAGETQYF
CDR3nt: TGTGCCAGTAGTATGGAAGGGGCGGGGGAGACCCAGTACTTC

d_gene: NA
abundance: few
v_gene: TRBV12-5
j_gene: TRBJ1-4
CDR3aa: CASGLGQTTTNEKLFF
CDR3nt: TGTGCTAGTGGTTTGGGACAGACGACAACTAATGAAAAACTGTTTTTT

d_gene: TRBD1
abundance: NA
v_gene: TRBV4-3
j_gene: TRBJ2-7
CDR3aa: CASSQDQADRASHEQYF
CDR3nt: TGCGCCAGCAGCCAAGACCAGGCCGACAGGGCTAGCCACGAGCAGTACTTC

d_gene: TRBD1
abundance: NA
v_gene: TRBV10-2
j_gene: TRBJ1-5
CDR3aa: CASRDREYNQPQHF
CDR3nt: TGCGCCAGCAGGGACAGGGAATACAATCAGCCCCAGCATTTT

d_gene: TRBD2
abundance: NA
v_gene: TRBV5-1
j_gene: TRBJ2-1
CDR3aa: CASRLGTSDNEQFF
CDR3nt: TGCGCCAGCAGGTTGGGGACTAGCGACAATGAGCAGTTCTTC

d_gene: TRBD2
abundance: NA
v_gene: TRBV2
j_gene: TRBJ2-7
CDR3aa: CASRETSGGVKNEQYF
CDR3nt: TGTGCCAGCAGGGAGACTAGCGGGGGGGTTAAGAACGAGCAGTACTTC

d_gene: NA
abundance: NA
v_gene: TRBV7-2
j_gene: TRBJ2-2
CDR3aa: CASSLFGGSNTGELFF
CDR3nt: TGTGCCAGCAGCTTATTCGGGGGTTCGAACACCGGGGAGCTGTTTTTT

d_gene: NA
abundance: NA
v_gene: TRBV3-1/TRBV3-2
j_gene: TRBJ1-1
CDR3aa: CASSDTHRVTEAFF
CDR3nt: TGTGCCAGCAGCGACACTCACAGGGTCACTGAAGCTTTCTTT

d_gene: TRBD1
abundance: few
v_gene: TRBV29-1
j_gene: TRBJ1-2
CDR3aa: CSVATGGNYGYTF
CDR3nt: TGCAGCGTAGCGACAGGGGGCAACTATGGCTACACCTTC

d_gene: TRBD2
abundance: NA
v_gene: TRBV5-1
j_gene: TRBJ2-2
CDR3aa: CASTLQPSSGIWVGELFF
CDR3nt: TGCGCCAGCACCCTCCAACCCTCGAGCGGGATTTGGGTCGGGGAGCTGTTTTTT

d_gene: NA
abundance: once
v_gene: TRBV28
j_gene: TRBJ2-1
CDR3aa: CATVLAARYNEQFF
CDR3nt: TGTGCCACCGTCTTAGCGGCACGTTACAATGAGCAGTTCTTC

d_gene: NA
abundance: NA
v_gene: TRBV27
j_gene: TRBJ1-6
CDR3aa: CASSLFAYNSPLHF
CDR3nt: TGTGCCAGCAGTTTATTCGCCTATAATTCACCCCTCCACTTT

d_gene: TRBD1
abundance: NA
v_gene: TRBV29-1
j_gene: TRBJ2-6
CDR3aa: CSAAGWGDRLTSGANVLTF
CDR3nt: TGCAGCGCCGCCGGGTGGGGGGACAGGCTTACCTCTGGGGCCAACGTCCTGACTTTC

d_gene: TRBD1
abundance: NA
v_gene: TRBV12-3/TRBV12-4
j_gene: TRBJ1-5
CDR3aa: CASSDRGNQPQHF
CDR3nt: TGTGCCAGCAGCGACAGGGGCAATCAGCCCCAGCATTTT

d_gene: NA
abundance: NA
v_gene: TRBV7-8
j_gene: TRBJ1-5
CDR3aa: CASSLAASNQPQHF
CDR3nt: TGTGCCAGCAGCTTAGCGGCCAGCAATCAGCCCCAGCATTTT

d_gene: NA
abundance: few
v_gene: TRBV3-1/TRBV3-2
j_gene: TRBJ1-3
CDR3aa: CASSQAGGNTIYF
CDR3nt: TGTGCCAGCAGCCAAGCGGGGGGAAACACCATATATTTT

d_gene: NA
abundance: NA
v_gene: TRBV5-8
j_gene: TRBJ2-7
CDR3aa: CASSFDNRFYEQYF
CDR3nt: TGTGCCAGCAGCTTTGACAACAGGTTCTACGAGCAGTACTTC

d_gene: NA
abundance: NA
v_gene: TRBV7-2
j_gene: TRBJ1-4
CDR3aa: CASSLVNNEKLFF
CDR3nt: TGTGCCAGCAGCTTAGTCAATAATGAAAAACTGTTTTTT

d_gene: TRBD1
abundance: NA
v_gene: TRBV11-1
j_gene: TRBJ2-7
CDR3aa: CASRDRGLNAGYEQYF
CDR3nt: TGTGCCAGCAGAGACAGGGGGCTAAATGCGGGCTACGAGCAGTACTTC

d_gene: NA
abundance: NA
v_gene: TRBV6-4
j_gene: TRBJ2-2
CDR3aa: CASSDSRGGVNTGELFF
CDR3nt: TGTGCCAGCAGTGACTCGAGGGGCGGGGTGAACACCGGGGAGCTGTTTTTT

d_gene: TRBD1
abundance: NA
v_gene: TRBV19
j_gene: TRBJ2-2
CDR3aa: CASSTTGAGTGELFF
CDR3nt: TGTGCCAGTAGTACTACAGGGGCGGGCACCGGGGAGCTGTTTTTT

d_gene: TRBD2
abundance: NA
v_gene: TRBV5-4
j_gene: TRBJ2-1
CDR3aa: CASSLIAGGPTNEQFF
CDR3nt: TGTGCCAGCAGCCTAATAGCGGGAGGGCCGACTAATGAGCAGTTCTTC

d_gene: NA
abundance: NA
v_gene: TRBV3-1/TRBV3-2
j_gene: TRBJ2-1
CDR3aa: CASSQDLVAYNEQFF
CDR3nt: TGTGCCAGCAGCCAAGACCTAGTCGCCTACAATGAGCAGTTCTTC

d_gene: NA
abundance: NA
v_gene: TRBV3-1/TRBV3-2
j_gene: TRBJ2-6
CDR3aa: CASSQVSGAGANVLTF
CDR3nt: TGTGCCAGCAGCCAAGTTTCAGGGGCTGGGGCCAACGTCCTGACTTTC

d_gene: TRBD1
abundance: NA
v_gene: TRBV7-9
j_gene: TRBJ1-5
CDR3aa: CASSFQGDQPQHF
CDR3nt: TGTGCCAGCAGCTTCCAGGGGGATCAGCCCCAGCATTTT

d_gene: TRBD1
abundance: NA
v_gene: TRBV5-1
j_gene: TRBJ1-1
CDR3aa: CASSLNRDRGTEAFF
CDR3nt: TGCGCCAGCAGCTTAAACCGGGACAGGGGCACTGAAGCTTTCTTT

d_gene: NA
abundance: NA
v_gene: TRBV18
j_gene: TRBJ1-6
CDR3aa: CASSPQEQGEWHNSPLHF
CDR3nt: TGTGCCAGCTCACCTCAGGAACAGGGTGAATGGCATAATTCACCCCTCCACTTT

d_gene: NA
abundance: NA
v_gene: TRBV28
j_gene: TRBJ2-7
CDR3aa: CASIPGGEYEQYF
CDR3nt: TGTGCCAGCATCCCAGGCGGGGAATACGAGCAGTACTTC

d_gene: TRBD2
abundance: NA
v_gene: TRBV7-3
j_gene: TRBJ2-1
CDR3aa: CASSPTSTYNEQFF
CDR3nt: TGTGCCAGCAGCCCGACTAGCACCTACAATGAGCAGTTCTTC

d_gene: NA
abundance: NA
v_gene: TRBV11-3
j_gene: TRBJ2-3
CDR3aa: CASSAGGGTTDTQYF
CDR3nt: TGTGCCAGCAGCGCTGGTGGCGGGACCACAGATACGCAGTATTTT

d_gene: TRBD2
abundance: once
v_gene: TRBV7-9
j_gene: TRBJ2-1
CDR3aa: CASSFSSGGSYNEQFF
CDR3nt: TGTGCCAGCAGCTTTAGTTCGGGAGGGTCCTACAATGAGCAGTTCTTC

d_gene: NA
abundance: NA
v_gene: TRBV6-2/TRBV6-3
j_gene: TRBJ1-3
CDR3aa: CASSYSQGSGNTIYF
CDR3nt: TGTGCCAGCAGTTACTCCCAGGGATCCGGAAACACCATATATTTT

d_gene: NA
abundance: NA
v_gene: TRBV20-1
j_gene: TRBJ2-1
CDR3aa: CSATDRVVSYNEQFF
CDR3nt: TGCAGTGCTACTGACCGTGTTGTCTCCTACAATGAGCAGTTCTTC

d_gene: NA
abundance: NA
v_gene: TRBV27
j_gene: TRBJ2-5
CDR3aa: CASSSLSGETQYF
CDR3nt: TGTGCCAGCAGTTCCCTATCCGGAGAGACCCAGTACTTC

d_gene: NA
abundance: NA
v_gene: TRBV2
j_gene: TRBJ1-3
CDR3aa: CASSESLSSGNTIYF
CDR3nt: TGTGCCAGCAGTGAATCACTGAGCTCTGGAAACACCATATATTTT

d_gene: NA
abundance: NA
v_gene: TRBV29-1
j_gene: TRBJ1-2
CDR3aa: CSVALLLNPNYGYTF
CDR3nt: TGCAGCGTTGCATTATTACTTAATCCTAACTATGGCTACACCTTC

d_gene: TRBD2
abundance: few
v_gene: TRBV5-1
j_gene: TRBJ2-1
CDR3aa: CASSASGGVTYNEQFF
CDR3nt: TGCGCCAGCAGTGCCTCCGGGGGGGTAACCTACAATGAGCAGTTCTTC

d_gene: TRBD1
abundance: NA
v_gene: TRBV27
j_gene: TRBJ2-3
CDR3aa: CASSRLQGEDTQYF
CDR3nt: TGTGCCAGCAGTCGCCTTCAGGGGGAAGATACGCAGTATTTT

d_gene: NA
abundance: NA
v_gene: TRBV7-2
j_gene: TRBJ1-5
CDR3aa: CASSPRGSQPQHF
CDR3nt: TGTGCCAGCAGCCCCAGAGGTTCTCAGCCCCAGCATTTT

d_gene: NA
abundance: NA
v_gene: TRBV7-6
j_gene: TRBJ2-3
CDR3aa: CASSRVRGFTDTQYF
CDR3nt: TGTGCCAGCAGCCGCGTAAGGGGGTTCACAGATACGCAGTATTTT

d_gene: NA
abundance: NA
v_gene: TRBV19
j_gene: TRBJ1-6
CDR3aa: CASSPPTGWYSPLHF
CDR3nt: TGTGCCAGTAGCCCCCCAACAGGGTGGTACTCACCCCTCCACTTT

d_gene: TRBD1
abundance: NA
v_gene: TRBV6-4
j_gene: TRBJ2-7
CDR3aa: CASSFRDRFLRVYF
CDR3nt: TGTGCCAGCAGCTTTCGGGACAGGTTCCTCCGAGTGTACTTC

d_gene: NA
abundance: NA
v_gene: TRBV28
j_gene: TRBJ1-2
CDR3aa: CASSPLGRSGYTF
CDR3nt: TGTGCCAGCAGTCCTCTCGGGAGGAGTGGCTACACCTTC